One sample yielded the 14 T cell receptor beta chains listed below, sequenced in a study of blood T cell repertoires in COVID-19. Data came from immunoSEQ multiplex PCR; TCRdb stores just in-frame clones and leaves some out. Of some 180,000 clones listed, about 88% are singletons. The sample taken for sequencing was peripheral blood. All receptors derive from a man in his forties or fifties who had recovered from COVID-19.

This chain connects TRBV19 to TRBJ1-2, with D hard to call. The ends were cut back, 7 bases at V and 2 bases at J, with 17 bases in the middle. The germline gives CDR1 LNHDA, CDR2 SQIVND (reference sequence). This CDR3 is 15 amino acids long. The CDR3, as DNA: TGTGCCAGTACCCCTTCTTTTAACGGGAACTATGGCTACACCTTC. It codes for CASTPSFNGNYGYTF.

This chain connects TRBV19 to TRBJ2-5, with D possibly being TRBD2 (6 bases). The CDR3 totals 13 residues. V was clipped by 4 bases and J by 4 bases, with 10 bases between them. Germline-derived CDR1 and CDR2 are LNHDA and SQIVND (reference sequence). The CDR3 loop reads CASSRGLGETQYF. The CDR3 DNA follows: TGTGCCAGTAGTAGGGGACTTGGAGAGACCCAGTACTTC.

The V gene is TRBV5-1, the J gene TRBJ2-3, with D tentatively TRBD2 (6 bases). The CDR3 length is 16 residues. Germline CDR1 is SGHRS and CDR2 is YFSETQ. V dropped 7 bases and J dropped 2 bases, with 20 bases sitting between them. The CDR3 nucleotides read TGCGCCAGCCAACCAGCCGGGGGACGGAACACAGATACGCAGTATTTT. This codes for CASQPAGGRNTDTQYF.

J is TRBJ2-1 and V is TRBV29-1; 15 bases are shared with TRBD2. The J segment lost 0 bases and the V segment lost 6 bases, leaving 3 bases of the junction unmatched. The CDR3 covers 16 residues. Per germline, CDR1 SQVTM and CDR2 ANQGSEA. CDR3 in amino acids: CSVGLAGGPSYNEQFF. The CDR3 nucleotides read TGCAGCGTAGGACTAGCGGGGGGGCCCTCCTACAATGAGCAGTTCTTC.

The V and J genes are TRBV10-3 and TRBJ2-2; 9 positions match TRBD1. The CDR3 spans 16 residues. The trim removed 0 bases at V and 4 bases at J, leaving 3 bases unmatched. CDR1 is ENHRY, CDR2 SYGVKD, per germline. The DNA for the CDR3 is TGTGCCATCAGTGAGTCCGGGACAGGGTTCACCGGGGAGCTGTTTTTT. This codes for CAISESGTGFTGELFF.

This clone is a singleton in its sample. The chain employs TRBV28 and TRBJ1-3; 9 bases fit TRBD1. Trimming removed 5 bases from V and 1 base from J; junction bases left unmatched: 6. The germline CDR1 and CDR2 sequences are MDHEN and SYDVKM. The CDR3 is 16 residues long. The CDR3 loop is CASSIWGQGSGNTIYF. CDR3 nucleotide sequence: TGTGCCAGCAGTATTTGGGGACAGGGATCTGGAAACACCATATATTTT.

The chain combines TRBV6-2 or TRBV6-3 with TRBJ1-1; tentatively, D is TRBD1 (5 bases). CDR3 length: 12 residues. Germline values: CDR1 MNHEY, CDR2 SVGEGT. Trimming took off 6 bases at V and 11 bases at J, with 16 bases between the two ends. In DNA, the CDR3 is TGTGCCAGCAGCGGAAGCGGGGCGAGGGCTTTCTTT. Protein: CASSGSGARAFF.

With regard to this clone: This specimen includes other DNA sequences encoding the same CDR3. The genes are TRBV7-2 and TRBJ2-1; D possibly corresponds to TRBD2 (5 bases). Trimming cost V 0 bases and J 2 bases, with 8 bases left between them. The germline gives CDR1 SGHTA, CDR2 FQGNSA. The CDR3 consists of 15 residues. In nucleotides, the CDR3 is TGTGCCAGCAGCTTAGCCAGCGGAGCCTACAATGAGCAGTTCTTC. Protein product: CASSLASGAYNEQFF.

The chain uses TRBV7-9 and TRBJ2-1, with D perhaps matching TRBD2 (7 bases). Germline lookup yields CDR1 SEHNR and CDR2 FQNEAQ (reference sequence). Trimming left V 5 bases short and J 12 bases short, with 26 bases between. The CDR3 runs 16 residues. The chain's CDR3 is CASSHPASGFGGGQFF. As DNA, the CDR3 is TGTGCCAGCAGCCACCCAGCTAGCGGCTTCGGAGGGGGGCAGTTCTTC.

This chain joins TRBV27 and TRBJ2-5; 9 bases fit TRBD1. The V and J ends lost 4 bases and 10 bases, in that order; junction bases with no gene match: 19. CDR3 length: 17 residues. Germline V gene data show CDR1 as MNHEY and CDR2 as SMNVEV (reference sequence). The CDR3 nucleotides read TGTGCCAGCAGTTCCCTGCCACACAGGGGGCCCCCCTCGAACCAGTACTTC. Translation: CASSSLPHRGPPSNQYF.

This sequence joins TRBV3-1 (or the pseudogene TRBV3-2) and TRBJ2-7; maybe TRBD1 (6 bases). Per the germline V gene, CDR1 is LGHDT and CDR2 is YNNKEL (reference sequence). CDR3 length equals 15 residues. Trimming pared 5 bases from V and 3 bases from J, leaving 17 bases between. The DNA for the CDR3 is TGTGCCAGCAGCTATCCGGGACAAGGTTACTACGAGCAGTACTTC. As protein: CASSYPGQGYYEQYF.

V usage is TRBV3-1 (or the pseudogene TRBV3-2) and J usage is TRBJ2-3; TRBD2 matches at 8 bases. V shed 0 bases, J shed 2 bases, and the junction held 4 bases outside the gene matches. Germline lookup yields CDR1 LGHDT and CDR2 YNNKEL (reference sequence). The length of the CDR3 is 16 residues. As DNA, the CDR3 is TGTGCCAGCAGCCAAGAGCTAGCGGGTGCCACAGATACGCAGTATTTT. Translated: CASSQELAGATDTQYF.

CDR3 nucleotides: TGTGCCTGGAGTCTCGGGAGGAGGGAAAAACTGTTTTTT. Translation: CAWSLGRREKLFF. V is TRBV30 and J is TRBJ1-4, with D hard to call. This CDR3 has 13 amino acids. Between the trimmed V and J ends, which lost 2 bases and 8 bases, there was a span of 12 bases. The V gene's germline CDR1 is GTSNPN and CDR2 SVGIG (reference sequence). The variable domain in full, with the rest retrieved from reference TRBV30 and TRBJ1-4, is SQTIHQWPATLVQPVGSPLSLECTVEGTSNPNLYWYRQAAGRGLQLLFYSVGIGQISSEVPQNLSASRPQDRQFILSSKKLLLSDSGFYLCAWSLGRREKLFFGSGTQLSVL.

The CDR3 DNA follows: TGTGCCACCCTTCTATACTACGAGCAGTACTTC. This sequence encodes CATLLYYEQYF. V is TRBV28 and J is TRBJ2-7; D not resolved. V shed 10 bases and J shed 3 bases, with 10 bases lying between them. Looked up from germline, CDR1 is MDHEN and CDR2 is SYDVKM. The CDR3 is 11 amino acids.